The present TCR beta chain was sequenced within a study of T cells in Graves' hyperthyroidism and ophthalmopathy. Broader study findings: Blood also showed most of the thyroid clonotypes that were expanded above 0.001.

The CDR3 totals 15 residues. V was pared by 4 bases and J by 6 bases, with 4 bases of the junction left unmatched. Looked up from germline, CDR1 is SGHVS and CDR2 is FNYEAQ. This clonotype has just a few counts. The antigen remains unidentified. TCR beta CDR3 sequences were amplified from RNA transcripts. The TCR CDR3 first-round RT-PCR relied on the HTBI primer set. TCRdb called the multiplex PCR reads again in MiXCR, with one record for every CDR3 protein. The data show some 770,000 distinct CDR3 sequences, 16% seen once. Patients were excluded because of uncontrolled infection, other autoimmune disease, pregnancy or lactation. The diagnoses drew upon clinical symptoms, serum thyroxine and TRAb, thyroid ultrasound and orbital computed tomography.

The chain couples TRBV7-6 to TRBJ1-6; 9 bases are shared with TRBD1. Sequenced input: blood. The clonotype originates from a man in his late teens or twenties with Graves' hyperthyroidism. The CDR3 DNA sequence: TGTGCCAGCAGCTACGGGACAGGGTTTAATTCACCCCTCCACTTT. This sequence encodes CASSYGTGFNSPLHF.